A single sample gave rise to the 16 T cell receptor beta chains below, sequenced in a study of radiotherapy plus CTLA-4 blockade in lung cancer. Profiled with immunoSEQ multiplex PCR; TCRdb holds only in-frame clones, not every one. The table shows about 100,000 clones, with about 80% occurring only once. Sequenced material: peripheral blood, taken from a patient treated with radiotherapy plus ipilimumab. Receptor source: a human donor with non-small cell lung cancer who had stable disease on radiotherapy plus ipilimumab.

This chain joins TRBV7-2 and TRBJ1-1; D remains unclear. V lost 4 bases to trimming and J lost 1 base, with 7 bases between them. The CDR3 has 13 amino acids. Per germline, CDR1 SGHTA and CDR2 FQGNSA. The CDR3 region is CASSSDGNTEAFF. The CDR3 DNA sequence: TGTGCCAGCAGCTCAGACGGGAACACTGAAGCTTTCTTT.

The chain employs TRBV28 and TRBJ2-5; no clear D. The CDR3 extends over 12 amino acids. CDR1 is MDHEN and CDR2 is SYDVKM in the germline V gene. Trimming left V 7 bases short and J 0 bases short, with 6 bases between. The DNA of the CDR3 is TGTGCCAGCACACGTTACCAAGAGACCCAGTACTTC. Translating gives CASTRYQETQYF.

This clone was counted a single time. V gene TRBV30 combines with J gene TRBJ2-3, with 12 bases matching TRBD2. Germline CDR1 reads GTSNPN; CDR2 reads SVGIG (reference sequence). J was trimmed by 1 base and V by 3 bases; bases with no gene match: 8. The CDR3 totals 17 residues. For the CDR3, the DNA is TGTGCCTGGAGCCGACTAGCGGGAGCAGGCGGCACAGATACGCAGTATTTT. It yields the protein CAWSRLAGAGGTDTQYF.

This rearrangement joins TRBV28 to TRBJ2-3; 11 bases match TRBD2. The J segment lost 0 bases and the V segment lost 7 bases, leaving 3 bases of the junction unmatched. Per germline, CDR1 MDHEN and CDR2 SYDVKM. This CDR3 spans 15 amino acids. CDR3 nucleotide sequence: TGTGCCAGCACGACTAGCGGGGCTAGCACAGATACGCAGTATTTT. Amino acids: CASTTSGASTDTQYF.

The chain links TRBV7-2 to TRBJ2-1; 9 positions agree with TRBD2. CDR1 is SGHTA and CDR2 is FQGNSA in the germline V gene. This CDR3 contains 15 residues. J was trimmed by 8 bases and V by 4 bases; bases with no gene match: 9. As DNA, the CDR3 is TGTGCCAGCAGCTCCCAGAGCGGGAGGCTCTATGAGCAGTTCTTC. Translated, it gives CASSSQSGRLYEQFF. Complete variable domain (other parts from reference TRBV7-2 and TRBJ2-1): GAGVSQSPSNKVTEKGKDVELRCDPISGHTALYWYRQSLGQGLEFLIYFQGNSAPDKSGLPSDRFSAERTGGSVSTLTIQRTQQEDSAVYLCASSSQSGRLYEQFFGPGTRLTVL.

This rearrangement joins TRBV18 to TRBJ2-5; D is undetermined. The germline V and J ends were trimmed by 9 bases and 2 bases, with 19 bases remaining between them. CDR3 length equals 15 residues. Germline CDR1 KGHSH, CDR2 LQKENI. CDR3 nucleotide sequence: TGTGCCAGTCGCCCACTGGGCGGACGACAAGAGACCCAGTACTTC. Translated, it gives CASRPLGGRQETQYF.

The chain links TRBV11-2 to TRBJ1-3, with 9 bases lining up with TRBD1. Germline CDR1 and CDR2: SGHAT and FQNNGV. There are 17 residues in the CDR3. V lost 3 bases to trimming and J lost 4 bases; unmatched junction nucleotides: 10. The CDR3 loop reads CASSLRDRALVGNTIYF. CDR3 DNA sequence: TGTGCCAGCAGCTTGCGGGACAGGGCCCTAGTGGGAAACACCATATATTTT.

The rearrangement uses TRBV5-1 and TRBJ2-7; D possibly corresponds to TRBD2 (5 bases). Trimming shortened V by 0 bases and J by 2 bases, and 6 bases separated the two germline ends. The CDR3 covers 13 residues. Germline loops: CDR1 SGHRS, CDR2 YFSETQ. The CDR3 reads CASSLDGTYEQYF. In DNA form, the CDR3 reads TGCGCCAGCAGCTTGGACGGGACCTACGAGCAGTACTTC. The complete variable domain, with remaining parts taken from reference TRBV5-1 and TRBJ2-7, reads KAGVTQTPRYLIKTRGQQVTLSCSPISGHRSVSWYQQTPGQGLQFLFEYFSETQRNKGNFPGRFSGRQFSNSRSEMNVSTLELGDSALYLCASSLDGTYEQYFGPGTRLTVT.

This clone has more than one count but fewer than ten. This rearrangement joins TRBV7-2 to TRBJ2-7; no firm D call. The V gene lost 0 bases and the J gene lost 6 bases, with 6 bases spanning the gap. CDR1 is SGHTA and CDR2 is FQGNSA in the germline V gene. The length of the CDR3 is 12 residues. The CDR3, as DNA: TGTGCCAGCAGCTTAGCAAACAGCGAGCAGTACTTC. Its protein is CASSLANSEQYF.

CDR3 residues: CASSQDGQGWYEQYF. CDR3 bases: TGTGCCAGCAGCCAAGACGGACAGGGGTGGTACGAGCAGTACTTC. The chain recombines TRBV14 with TRBJ2-7; 9 bases match TRBD1. Germline V gene data show CDR1 as SGHDN and CDR2 as FVKESK. This CDR3 is 15 amino acids long. Trimming at V came to 0 bases and at J to 4 bases, leaving 4 bases not matched to a gene. Based on the CDR3 plus reference TRBV14 and TRBJ2-7, the full variable domain is EAGVTQFPSHSVIEKGQTVTLRCDPISGHDNLYWYRRVMGKEIKFLLHFVKESKQDESGMPNNRFLAERTGGTYSTLKVQPAELEDSGVYFCASSQDGQGWYEQYFGPGTRLTVT.

The chain recombines TRBV18 with TRBJ2-2, with 7 bases aligning to TRBD1. The CDR3 covers 16 residues. From germline, CDR1 is KGHSH and CDR2 LQKENI. Trimming took 4 bases from V and 2 from J; bases not matched to a gene: 7. The CDR3 bases are TGTGCCAGCTCACAAAAACAGGGGAGAAACACCGGGGAGCTGTTTTTT. It is translated as CASSQKQGRNTGELFF.

This clone was detected a few times. V and J are TRBV9 and TRBJ2-3, with D perhaps matching TRBD2 (5 bases). CDR3 size: 16 residues. Trimming pared 0 bases from V and 0 bases from J, leaving 11 bases between. Germline V gene data show CDR1 as SGDLS and CDR2 as YYNGEE. CDR3 in amino acids: CASSVVRGVSTDTQYF. The DNA for the CDR3 is TGTGCCAGCAGCGTAGTCCGGGGTGTGAGCACAGATACGCAGTATTTT.

V and J are TRBV10-1 and TRBJ2-1, with D unresolved. Trimming cost V 2 bases and J 10 bases, with 6 bases left between them. Germline V lookup: CDR1 WNHNN, CDR2 SYGVQD (reference sequence). CDR3 size: 11 residues. The CDR3 is CASSEGGEQFF. CDR3 bases: TGCGCCAGCAGTGAGGGTGGAGAGCAGTTCTTC.

CDR3 nucleotides: TGTGCCAGCAGCCCCGAGGGGGGGCAACAAGAGACCCAGTACTTC. This encodes CASSPEGGQQETQYF. This rearrangement joins TRBV7-9 to TRBJ2-5; possibly TRBD2 for D (7 bases). CDR3 length equals 15 residues. V dropped 5 bases and J dropped 2 bases, with 15 bases sitting between them. Per the germline V gene, CDR1 is SEHNR and CDR2 is FQNEAQ (reference sequence).

This chain uses TRBV30 with TRBJ1-6; D not resolved. V was trimmed by 5 bases and J by 7 bases, leaving 12 bases between them. The CDR3 contains 13 residues. Germline V lookup: CDR1 GTSNPN, CDR2 SVGIG (reference sequence). As DNA, the CDR3 is TGTGCCTGGCGGCCTCCTGGAAATTCACCCCTCCACTTT. Its protein product is CAWRPPGNSPLHF.

The chain carries TRBV7-3 and TRBJ2-3; D is possibly TRBD1 (5 bases). The germline gives CDR1 SGHTA, CDR2 FQGTGA. The CDR3 loop spans 14 amino acids. V gave up 3 bases and J gave up 5 bases, with 12 bases separating them. CDR3 sequence: CASSLGPDRDTQYF. CDR3 sequence (DNA): TGTGCCAGCAGCTTGGGCCCTGACAGAGATACGCAGTATTTT.